The rows below give T cell receptor beta chains drawn from one sample of a study of circulating and synovial CD4+ cells in juvenile arthritis. Libraries were prepared by immunoSEQ multiplex PCR; TCRdb keeps only in-frame clonotypes and omits some of them. This table has roughly 33,000 clones, about 95% appearing once. The specimen was CD4+ T cells from blood. The source is a human donor with juvenile idiopathic arthritis. Both conserved end residues are part of each CDR3. Not every row has a clone size; where given, it reads once, few, many or a size class.

j_gene: TRBJ1-1; len: 11; v_gene: TRBV20-1; abundance: NA; CDR3aa: CSAGQGTEAFF
j_gene: TRBJ1-5; len: 14; v_gene: TRBV28; abundance: NA; CDR3aa: CASSFQDNNQPQHF
j_gene: TRBJ2-7; len: 15; v_gene: TRBV7-2; abundance: once; CDR3aa: CASSIQGGTSYEQYF
j_gene: TRBJ2-5; len: 18; v_gene: TRBV18; abundance: NA; CDR3aa: CASSPGTGGLISQETQYF
j_gene: TRBJ2-1; len: 15; v_gene: TRBV19; abundance: once; CDR3aa: CASRTSGSSYNEQFF
j_gene: TRBJ1-5; len: 15; v_gene: TRBV30; abundance: NA; CDR3aa: CAWSKGRGTNQPQHF
j_gene: TRBJ1-2; len: 16; v_gene: TRBV7-2; abundance: NA; CDR3aa: CASSLVSGGENYGYTF
j_gene: TRBJ1-2; len: 14; v_gene: TRBV28; abundance: once; CDR3aa: CASSLTDRWFGYTF
j_gene: TRBJ1-1; len: 12; v_gene: TRBV7-2; abundance: NA; CDR3aa: CASSLRVGEAFF
j_gene: TRBJ1-5; len: 13; v_gene: TRBV7-2; abundance: NA; CDR3aa: CASSLEENQPQHF
j_gene: TRBJ2-2; len: 16; v_gene: TRBV7-8; abundance: NA; CDR3aa: CASSFTDRGIIGELFF
j_gene: TRBJ1-6; len: 13; v_gene: TRBV25-1; abundance: NA; CDR3aa: CASMTNYNSPLHF
j_gene: TRBJ1-1; len: 12; v_gene: TRBV28; abundance: NA; CDR3aa: CASRSIDTEAFF
j_gene: TRBJ1-2; len: 17; v_gene: TRBV28; abundance: NA; CDR3aa: CASRTGGVVVTNYGYTF
j_gene: TRBJ2-3; len: 15; v_gene: TRBV19; abundance: NA; CDR3aa: CASSTRSGGADTQYF
j_gene: TRBJ1-1; len: 14; v_gene: TRBV5-1; abundance: NA; CDR3aa: CASSLGAMNTEAFF